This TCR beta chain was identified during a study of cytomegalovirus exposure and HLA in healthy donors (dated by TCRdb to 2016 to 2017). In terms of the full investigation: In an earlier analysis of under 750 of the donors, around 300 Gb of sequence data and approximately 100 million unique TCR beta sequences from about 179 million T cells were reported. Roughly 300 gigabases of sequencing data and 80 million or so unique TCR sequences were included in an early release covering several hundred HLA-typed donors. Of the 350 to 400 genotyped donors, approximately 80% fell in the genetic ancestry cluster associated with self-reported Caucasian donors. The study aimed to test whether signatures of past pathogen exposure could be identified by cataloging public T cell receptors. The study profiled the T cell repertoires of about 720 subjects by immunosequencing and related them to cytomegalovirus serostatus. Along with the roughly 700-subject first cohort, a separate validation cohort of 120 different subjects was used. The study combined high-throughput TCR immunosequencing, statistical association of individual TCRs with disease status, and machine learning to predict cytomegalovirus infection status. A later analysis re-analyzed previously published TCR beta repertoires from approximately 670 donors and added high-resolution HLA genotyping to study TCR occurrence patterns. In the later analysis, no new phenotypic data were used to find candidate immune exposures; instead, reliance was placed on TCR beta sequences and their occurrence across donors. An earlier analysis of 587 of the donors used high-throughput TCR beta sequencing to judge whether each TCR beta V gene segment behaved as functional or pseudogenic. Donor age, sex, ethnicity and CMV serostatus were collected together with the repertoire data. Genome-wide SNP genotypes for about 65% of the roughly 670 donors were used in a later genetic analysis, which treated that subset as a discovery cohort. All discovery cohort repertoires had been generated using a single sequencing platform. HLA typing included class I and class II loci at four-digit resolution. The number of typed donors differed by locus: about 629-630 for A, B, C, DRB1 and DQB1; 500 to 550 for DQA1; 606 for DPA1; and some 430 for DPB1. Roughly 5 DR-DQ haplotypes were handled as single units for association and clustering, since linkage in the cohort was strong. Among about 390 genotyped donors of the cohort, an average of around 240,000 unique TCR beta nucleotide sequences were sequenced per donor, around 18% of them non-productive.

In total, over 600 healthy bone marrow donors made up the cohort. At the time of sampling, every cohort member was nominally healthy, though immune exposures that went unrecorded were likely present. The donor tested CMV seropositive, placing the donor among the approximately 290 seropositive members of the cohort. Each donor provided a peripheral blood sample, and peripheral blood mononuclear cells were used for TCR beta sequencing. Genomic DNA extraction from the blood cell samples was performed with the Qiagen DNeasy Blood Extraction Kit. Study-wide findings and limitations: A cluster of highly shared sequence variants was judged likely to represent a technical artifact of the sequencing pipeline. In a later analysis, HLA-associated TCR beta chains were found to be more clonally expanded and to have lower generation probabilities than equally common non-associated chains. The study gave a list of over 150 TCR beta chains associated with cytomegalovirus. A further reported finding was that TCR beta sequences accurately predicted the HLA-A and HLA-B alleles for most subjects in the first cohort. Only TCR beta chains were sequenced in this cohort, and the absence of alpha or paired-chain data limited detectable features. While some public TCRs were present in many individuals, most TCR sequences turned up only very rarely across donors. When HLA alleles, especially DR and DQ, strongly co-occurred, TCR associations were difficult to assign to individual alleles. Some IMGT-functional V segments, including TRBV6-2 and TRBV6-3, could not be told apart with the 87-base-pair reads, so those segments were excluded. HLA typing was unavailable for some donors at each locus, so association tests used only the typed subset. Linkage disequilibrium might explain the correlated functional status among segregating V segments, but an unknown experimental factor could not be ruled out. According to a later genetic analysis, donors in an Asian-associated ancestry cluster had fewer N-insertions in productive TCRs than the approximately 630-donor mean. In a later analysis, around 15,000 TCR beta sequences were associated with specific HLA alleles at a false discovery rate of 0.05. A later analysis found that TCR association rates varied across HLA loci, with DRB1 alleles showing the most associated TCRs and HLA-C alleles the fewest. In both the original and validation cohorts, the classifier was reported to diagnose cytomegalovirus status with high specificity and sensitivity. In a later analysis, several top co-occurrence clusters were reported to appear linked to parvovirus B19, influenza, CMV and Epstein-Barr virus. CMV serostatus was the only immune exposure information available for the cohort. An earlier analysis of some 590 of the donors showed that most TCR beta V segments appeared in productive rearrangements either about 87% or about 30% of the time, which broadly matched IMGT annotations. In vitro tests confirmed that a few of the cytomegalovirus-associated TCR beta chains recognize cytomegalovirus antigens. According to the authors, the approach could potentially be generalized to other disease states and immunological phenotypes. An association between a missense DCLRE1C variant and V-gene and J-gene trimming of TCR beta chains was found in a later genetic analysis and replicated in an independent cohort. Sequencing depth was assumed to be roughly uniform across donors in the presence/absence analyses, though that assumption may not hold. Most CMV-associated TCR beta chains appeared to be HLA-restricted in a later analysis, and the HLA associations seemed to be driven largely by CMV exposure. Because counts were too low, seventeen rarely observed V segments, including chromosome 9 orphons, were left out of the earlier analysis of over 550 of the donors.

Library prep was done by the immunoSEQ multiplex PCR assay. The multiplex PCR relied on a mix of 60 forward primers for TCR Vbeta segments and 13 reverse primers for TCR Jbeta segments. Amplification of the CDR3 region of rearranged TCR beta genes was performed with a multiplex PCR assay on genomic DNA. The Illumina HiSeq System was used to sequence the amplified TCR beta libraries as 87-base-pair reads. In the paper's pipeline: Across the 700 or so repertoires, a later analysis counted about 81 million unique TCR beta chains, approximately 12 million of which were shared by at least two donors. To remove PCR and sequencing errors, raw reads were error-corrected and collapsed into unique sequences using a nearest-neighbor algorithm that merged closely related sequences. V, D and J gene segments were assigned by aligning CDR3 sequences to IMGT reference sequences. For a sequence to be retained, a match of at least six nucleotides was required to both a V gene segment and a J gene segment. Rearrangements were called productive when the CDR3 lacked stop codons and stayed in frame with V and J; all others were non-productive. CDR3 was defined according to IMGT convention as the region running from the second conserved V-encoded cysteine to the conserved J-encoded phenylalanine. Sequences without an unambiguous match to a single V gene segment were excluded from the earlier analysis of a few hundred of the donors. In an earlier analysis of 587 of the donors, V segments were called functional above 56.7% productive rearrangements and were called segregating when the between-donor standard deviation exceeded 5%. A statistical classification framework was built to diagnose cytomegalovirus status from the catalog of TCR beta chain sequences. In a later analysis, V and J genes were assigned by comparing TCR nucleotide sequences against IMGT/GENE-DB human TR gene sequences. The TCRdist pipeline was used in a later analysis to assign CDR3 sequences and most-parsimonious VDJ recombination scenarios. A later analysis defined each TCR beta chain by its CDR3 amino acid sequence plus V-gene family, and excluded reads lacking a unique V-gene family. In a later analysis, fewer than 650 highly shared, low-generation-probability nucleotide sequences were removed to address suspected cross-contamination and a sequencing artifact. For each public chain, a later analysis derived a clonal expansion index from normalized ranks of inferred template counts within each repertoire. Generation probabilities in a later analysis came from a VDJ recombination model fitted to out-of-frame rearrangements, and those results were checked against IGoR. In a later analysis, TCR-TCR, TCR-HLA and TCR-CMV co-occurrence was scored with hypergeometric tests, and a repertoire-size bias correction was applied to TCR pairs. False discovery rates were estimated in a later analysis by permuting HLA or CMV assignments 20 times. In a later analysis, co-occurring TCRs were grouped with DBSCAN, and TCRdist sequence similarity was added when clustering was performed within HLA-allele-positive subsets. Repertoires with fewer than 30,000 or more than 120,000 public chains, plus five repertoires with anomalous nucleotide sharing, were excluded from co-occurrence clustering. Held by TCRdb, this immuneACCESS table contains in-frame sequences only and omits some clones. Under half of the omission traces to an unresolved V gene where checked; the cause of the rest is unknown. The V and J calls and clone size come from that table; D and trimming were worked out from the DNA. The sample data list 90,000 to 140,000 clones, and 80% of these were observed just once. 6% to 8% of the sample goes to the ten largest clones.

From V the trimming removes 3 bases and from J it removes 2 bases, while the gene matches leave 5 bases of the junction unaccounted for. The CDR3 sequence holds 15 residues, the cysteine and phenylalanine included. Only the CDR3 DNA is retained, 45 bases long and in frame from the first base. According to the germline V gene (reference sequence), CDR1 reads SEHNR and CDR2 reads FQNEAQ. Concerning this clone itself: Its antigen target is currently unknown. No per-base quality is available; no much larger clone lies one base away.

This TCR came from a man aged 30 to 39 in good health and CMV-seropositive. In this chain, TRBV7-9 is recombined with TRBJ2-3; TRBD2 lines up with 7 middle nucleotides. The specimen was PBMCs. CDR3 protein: CASSLERGNTDTQYF. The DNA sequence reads TGTGCCAGCAGCTTGGAGCGGGGTAACACAGATACGCAGTATTTT. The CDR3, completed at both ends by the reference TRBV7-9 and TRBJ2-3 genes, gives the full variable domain DTGVSQNPRHKITKRGQNVTFRCDPISEHNRLYWYRQTLGQGPEFLTYFQNEAQLEKSRLLSDRFSAERPKGSFSTLEIQRTEQGDSAMYLCASSLERGNTDTQYFGPGTRLTVL.